This T cell receptor (beta chain) was documented in a study of T cells after posttransplantation cyclophosphamide. This clone was recorded at least ten times. Its cognate antigen is unknown. Whole-study results and caveats: Later post-transplant blood repertoires were often dominated by donor CD8+ memory clones.

Profiling relied on immunoSEQ multiplex PCR, and the TCRdb table lists in-frame clones only, not all of them. Recorded here are under 50,000 clones, with no singletons, and the ten leading clones hold roughly 2%. The CDR3 extends over 14 amino acids. V lost 2 bases to trimming and J lost 4 bases, with 11 bases between them. Per germline, CDR1 SGHAT and CDR2 FQNNGV. What was sequenced was PBMCs. The chain is built from TRBV11-2 and TRBJ1-1; a weak D match, TRBD1 (5 bases). This clonotype was obtained from a man aged 40-49 years in good health, CMV-negative, and a related stem cell transplant donor. The CDR3 region is CASSLTGTTTEAFF. The CDR3, as DNA: TGTGCCAGCAGCTTAACTGGGACTACCACTGAAGCTTTCTTT. The full variable domain, in which reference TRBV11-2 and TRBJ1-1 provide the parts outside the CDR3, is EAGVAQSPRYKIIEKRQSVAFWCNPISGHATLYWYQQILGQGPKLLIQFQNNGVVDDSQLPKDRFSAERLKGVDSTLKIQPAKLEDSAVYLCASSLTGTTTEAFFGQGTRLTVV.